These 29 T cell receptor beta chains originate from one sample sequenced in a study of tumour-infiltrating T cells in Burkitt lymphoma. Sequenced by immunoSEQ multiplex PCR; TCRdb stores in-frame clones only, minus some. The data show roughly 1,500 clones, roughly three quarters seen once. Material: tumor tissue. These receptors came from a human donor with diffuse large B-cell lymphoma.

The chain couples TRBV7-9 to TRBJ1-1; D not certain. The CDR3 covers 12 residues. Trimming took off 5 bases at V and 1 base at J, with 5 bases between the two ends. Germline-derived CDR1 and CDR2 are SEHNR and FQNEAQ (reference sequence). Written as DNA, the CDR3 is TGTGCCAGCAGCCGACAGAACACTGAAGCTTTCTTT. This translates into CASSRQNTEAFF.

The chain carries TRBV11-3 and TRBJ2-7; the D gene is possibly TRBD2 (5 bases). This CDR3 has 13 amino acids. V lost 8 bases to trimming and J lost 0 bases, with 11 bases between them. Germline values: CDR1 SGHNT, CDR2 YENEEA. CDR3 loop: CASEGTYSYEQYF. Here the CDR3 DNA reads TGTGCCAGCGAGGGAACATACTCCTACGAGCAGTACTTC.

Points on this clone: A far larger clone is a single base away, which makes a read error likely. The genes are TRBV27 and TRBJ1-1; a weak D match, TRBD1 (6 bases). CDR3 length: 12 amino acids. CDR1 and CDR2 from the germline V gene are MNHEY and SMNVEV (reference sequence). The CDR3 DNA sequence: TGTGCCAGCAGGAGTTGGGACACTAAAGCTTTCTTT. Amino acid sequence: CASRSWDTKAFF.

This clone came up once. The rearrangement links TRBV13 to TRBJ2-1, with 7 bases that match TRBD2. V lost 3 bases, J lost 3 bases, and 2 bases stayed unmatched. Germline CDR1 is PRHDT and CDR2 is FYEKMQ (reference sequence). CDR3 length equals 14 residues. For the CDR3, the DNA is TGTGCCAGCAGCTTGGGGGGGAGCTACAATGAGCAGTTCTTC. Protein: CASSLGGSYNEQFF.

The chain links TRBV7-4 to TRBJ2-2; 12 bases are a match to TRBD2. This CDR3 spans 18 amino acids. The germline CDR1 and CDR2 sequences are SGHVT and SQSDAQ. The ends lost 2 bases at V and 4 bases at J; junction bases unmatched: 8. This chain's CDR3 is CASSLKASGGDGTGELFF. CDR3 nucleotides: TGTGCCAGCAGCTTAAAGGCTAGCGGGGGGGATGGCACCGGGGAGCTGTTTTTT.

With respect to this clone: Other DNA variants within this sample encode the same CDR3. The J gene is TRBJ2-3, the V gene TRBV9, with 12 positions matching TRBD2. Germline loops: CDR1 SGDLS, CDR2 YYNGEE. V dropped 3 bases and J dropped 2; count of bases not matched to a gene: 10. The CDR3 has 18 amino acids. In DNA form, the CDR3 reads TGTGCCAGCAGCGCCCGACTAGCGGGGGATATTCCCACAGATACGCAGTATTTT. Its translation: CASSARLAGDIPTDTQYF.

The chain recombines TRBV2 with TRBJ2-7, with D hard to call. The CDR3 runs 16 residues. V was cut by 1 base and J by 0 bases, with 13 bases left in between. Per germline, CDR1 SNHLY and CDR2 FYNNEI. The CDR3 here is CASSEGDATGSYEQYF. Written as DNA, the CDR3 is TGTGCCAGCAGTGAAGGTGATGCGACTGGCTCCTACGAGCAGTACTTC.

The CDR3 DNA sequence: TGTGCCAGCAGCTTTCAGCGGGGACTATACGAGCAGTACTTC. Translating it yields CASSFQRGLYEQYF. The chain is built from TRBV7-2 and TRBJ2-7; 7 positions agree with TRBD2. V shed 3 bases and J 4 bases; nucleotides not matched to a gene: 6. Germline values: CDR1 SGHTA, CDR2 FQGNSA. The CDR3 spans 14 residues.

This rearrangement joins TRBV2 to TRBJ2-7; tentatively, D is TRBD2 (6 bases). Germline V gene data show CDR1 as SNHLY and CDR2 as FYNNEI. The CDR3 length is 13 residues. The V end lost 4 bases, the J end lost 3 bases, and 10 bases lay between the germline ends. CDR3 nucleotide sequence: TGTGCCAGCAGTGCGGGGGTAAACTACGAGCAGTACTTC. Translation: CASSAGVNYEQYF.

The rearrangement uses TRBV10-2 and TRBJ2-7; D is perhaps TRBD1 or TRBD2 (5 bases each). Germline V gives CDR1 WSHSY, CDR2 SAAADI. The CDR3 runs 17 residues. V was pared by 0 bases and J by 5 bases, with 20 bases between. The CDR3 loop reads CASSESIRDRSRNEQYF. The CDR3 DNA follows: TGCGCCAGCAGTGAGTCGATCCGGGACCGGTCCCGGAACGAGCAGTACTTC.

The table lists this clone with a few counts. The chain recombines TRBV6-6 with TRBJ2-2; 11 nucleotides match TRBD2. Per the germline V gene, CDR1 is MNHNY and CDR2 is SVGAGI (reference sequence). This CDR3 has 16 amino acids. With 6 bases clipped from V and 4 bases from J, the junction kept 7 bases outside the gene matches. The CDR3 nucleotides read TGTGCCAGCAGGGGGGGACTAGCGGAAACCACCGGGGAGCTGTTTTTT. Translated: CASRGGLAETTGELFF.

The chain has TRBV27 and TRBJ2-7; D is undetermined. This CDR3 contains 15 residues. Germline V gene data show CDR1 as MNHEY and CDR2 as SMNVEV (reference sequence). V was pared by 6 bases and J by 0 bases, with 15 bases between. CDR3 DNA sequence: TGTGCCAGCAGACCCGAAGTAGACCTCTCCTACGAGCAGTACTTC. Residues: CASRPEVDLSYEQYF.

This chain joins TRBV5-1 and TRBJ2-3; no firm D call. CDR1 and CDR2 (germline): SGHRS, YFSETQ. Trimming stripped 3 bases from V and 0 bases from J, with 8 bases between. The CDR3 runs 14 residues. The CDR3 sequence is CASSSETSTDTQYF. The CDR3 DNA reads TGCGCCAGCAGCTCGGAGACTAGCACAGATACGCAGTATTTT.

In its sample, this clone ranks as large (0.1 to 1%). The CDR3 region is CASSPLDEKGNEQFF. Here the CDR3 DNA reads TGCGCCAGCAGCCCCCTAGACGAAAAGGGCAATGAGCAGTTCTTC. The chain recombines TRBV4-1 with TRBJ2-1, with no clear D. Trimming removed 4 bases at V and 6 bases at J, with 16 bases between. CDR3 length: 15 amino acids. The germline V gene encodes CDR1 MGHRA and CDR2 YSYEKL.

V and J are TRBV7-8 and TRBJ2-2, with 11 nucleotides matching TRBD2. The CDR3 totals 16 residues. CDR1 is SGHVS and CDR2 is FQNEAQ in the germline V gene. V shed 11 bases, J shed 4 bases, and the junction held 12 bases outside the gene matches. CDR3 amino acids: CASPPLAGGGTGELFF. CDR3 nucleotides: TGTGCCTCTCCTCCTCTAGCGGGAGGTGGCACCGGGGAGCTGTTTTTT.

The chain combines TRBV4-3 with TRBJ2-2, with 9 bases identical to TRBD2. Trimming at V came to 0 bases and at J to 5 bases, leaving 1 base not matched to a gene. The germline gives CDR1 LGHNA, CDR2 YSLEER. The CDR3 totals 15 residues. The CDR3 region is CASSQDLAGTGELFF. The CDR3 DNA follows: TGCGCCAGCAGCCAAGATCTAGCGGGGACCGGGGAGCTGTTTTTT.

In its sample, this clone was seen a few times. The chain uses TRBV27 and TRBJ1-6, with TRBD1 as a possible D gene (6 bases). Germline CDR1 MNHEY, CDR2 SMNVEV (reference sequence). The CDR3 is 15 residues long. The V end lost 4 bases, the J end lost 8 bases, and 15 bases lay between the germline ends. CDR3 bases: TGTGCCAGCAGTTCCTACAGGGATCGGGATTCACCCCTCCACTTT. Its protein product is CASSSYRDRDSPLHF.

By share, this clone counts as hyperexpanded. DNA of the CDR3: TGTGCCAGCAGCCAAGCCAGCGGGAGATCCTACAATGAGCAGTTCTTC. This gives the protein CASSQASGRSYNEQFF. The chain combines TRBV14 with TRBJ2-1; 8 bases agree with TRBD2. The ends lost 1 base at V and 1 base at J; junction bases unmatched: 3. The CDR3 covers 16 residues. From germline, CDR1 is SGHDN and CDR2 FVKESK. The whole variable domain, remainder taken from reference TRBV14 and TRBJ2-1, is EAGVTQFPSHSVIEKGQTVTLRCDPISGHDNLYWYRRVMGKEIKFLLHFVKESKQDESGMPNNRFLAERTGGTYSTLKVQPAELEDSGVYFCASSQASGRSYNEQFFGPGTRLTVL.

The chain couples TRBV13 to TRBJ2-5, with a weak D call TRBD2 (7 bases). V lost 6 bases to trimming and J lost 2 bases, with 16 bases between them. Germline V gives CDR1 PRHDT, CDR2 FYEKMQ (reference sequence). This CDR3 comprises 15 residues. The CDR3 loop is CASSQKGGGQETQYF. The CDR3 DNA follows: TGTGCCAGCAGTCAGAAAGGGGGAGGGCAAGAGACCCAGTACTTC.

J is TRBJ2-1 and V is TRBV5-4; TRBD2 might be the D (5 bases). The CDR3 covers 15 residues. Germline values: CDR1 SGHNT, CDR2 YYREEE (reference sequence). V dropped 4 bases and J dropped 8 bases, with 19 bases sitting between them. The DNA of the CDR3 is TGTGCCAGCAGCCCGCCGGGAAGGGTGGGTTATGAGCAGTTCTTC. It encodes CASSPPGRVGYEQFF.

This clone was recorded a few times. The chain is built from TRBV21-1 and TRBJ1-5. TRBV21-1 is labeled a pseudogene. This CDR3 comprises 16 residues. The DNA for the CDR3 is TGTGCCAGCAGCGGGCGCCTTGGTGGAGGCAATCAGCCCCAGCATTTT. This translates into CASSGRLGGGNQPQHF.

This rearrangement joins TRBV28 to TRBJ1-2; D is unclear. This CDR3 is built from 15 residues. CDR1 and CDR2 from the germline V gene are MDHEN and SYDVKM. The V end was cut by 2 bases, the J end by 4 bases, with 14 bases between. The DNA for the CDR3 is TGTGCCAGCAGTTTAAATTTTGTGGGGTCCTATGGCTACACCTTC. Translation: CASSLNFVGSYGYTF.

CDR3 sequence reads: CASRAETYEQYF. The CDR3 DNA sequence: TGTGCCAGCCGCGCAGAGACCTACGAGCAGTACTTC. The chain combines TRBV2 with TRBJ2-7; D uncertain. The CDR3 runs 12 residues. V dropped 8 bases and J dropped 2 bases, with 10 bases sitting between them. CDR1 and CDR2 (germline): SNHLY, FYNNEI.

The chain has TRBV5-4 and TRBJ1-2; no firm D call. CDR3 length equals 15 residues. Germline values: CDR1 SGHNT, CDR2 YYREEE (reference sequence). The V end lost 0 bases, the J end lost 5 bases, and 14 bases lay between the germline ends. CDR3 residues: CASSLEECGWYGYTF. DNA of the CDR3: TGTGCCAGCAGCTTGGAGGAGTGTGGTTGGTATGGCTACACCTTC.

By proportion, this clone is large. CDR3 amino acids: CASSYSELGQPQHF. CDR3 in DNA: TGTGCCAGCAGTTACTCAGAATTGGGTCAGCCCCAGCATTTT. The rearrangement joins TRBV6-5 to TRBJ1-5, with D unclear. Trimming pared 0 bases from V and 6 bases from J, leaving 9 bases between. The CDR3 is 14 amino acids. Germline loops: CDR1 MNHEY, CDR2 SVGAGI.

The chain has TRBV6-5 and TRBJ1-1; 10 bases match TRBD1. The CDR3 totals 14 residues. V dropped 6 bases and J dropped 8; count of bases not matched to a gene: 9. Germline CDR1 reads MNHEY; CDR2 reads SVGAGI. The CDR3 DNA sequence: TGTGCCAGCAGCAGAGACAGGGGGCTATTAGAAGCTTTCTTT. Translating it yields CASSRDRGLLEAFF.

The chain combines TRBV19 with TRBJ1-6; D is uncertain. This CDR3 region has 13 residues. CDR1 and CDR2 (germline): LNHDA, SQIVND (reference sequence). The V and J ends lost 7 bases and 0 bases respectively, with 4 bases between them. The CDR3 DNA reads TGTGCCAGTAACCGCTCCTATAATTCACCCCTCCACTTT. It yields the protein CASNRSYNSPLHF.

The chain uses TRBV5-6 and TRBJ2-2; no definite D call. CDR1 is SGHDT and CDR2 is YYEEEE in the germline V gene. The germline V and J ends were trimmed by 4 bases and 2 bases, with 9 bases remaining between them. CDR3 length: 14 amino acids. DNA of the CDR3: TGTGCCAGCAGCCCAGGTCTAAACACCGGGGAGCTGTTTTTT. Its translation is CASSPGLNTGELFF.

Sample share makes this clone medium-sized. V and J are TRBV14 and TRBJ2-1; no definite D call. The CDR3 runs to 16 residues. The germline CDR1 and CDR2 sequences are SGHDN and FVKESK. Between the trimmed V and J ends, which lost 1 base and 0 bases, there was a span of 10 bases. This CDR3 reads CASSQGPGPSYNEQFF. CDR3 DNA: TGTGCCAGCAGCCAAGGTCCCGGGCCCTCCTACAATGAGCAGTTCTTC.